The entry below describes one TCR beta chain. The germline gives CDR1 SGHVS, CDR2 FQNEAQ. Trimming removed 5 bases at V and 4 bases at J, with 6 bases between. The CDR3 spans 13 residues. The record originates from a study of blood T cell repertoires in COVID-19. Study as a whole: Samples taken during acute and convalescent COVID-19 were collected in the United States, Italy and Spain. PBMCs, B-cell-depleted T cells, or T cells provided the cDNA or gDNA that made up the material.

Methods used by the authors: Scientists estimated how many nucleated cells there were by amplifying reference gene primers. Profiling relied on immunoSEQ multiplex PCR, and the TCRdb table lists in-frame clones only, not all of them. V, J and clone size reflect that table, while D and trimming were determined from the DNA. The data hold tens of thousands of clones, with roughly 79% observed a single time. J is TRBJ1-6 and V is TRBV7-8, with unresolved D. The sequencing sample was made of peripheral blood. The sequence was collected from a man in his 70s with acute or convalescent COVID-19. CDR3 DNA: TGTGCCAGCAGCGGGCAGTATAATTCACCCCTCCACTTT. Translating gives CASSGQYNSPLHF.